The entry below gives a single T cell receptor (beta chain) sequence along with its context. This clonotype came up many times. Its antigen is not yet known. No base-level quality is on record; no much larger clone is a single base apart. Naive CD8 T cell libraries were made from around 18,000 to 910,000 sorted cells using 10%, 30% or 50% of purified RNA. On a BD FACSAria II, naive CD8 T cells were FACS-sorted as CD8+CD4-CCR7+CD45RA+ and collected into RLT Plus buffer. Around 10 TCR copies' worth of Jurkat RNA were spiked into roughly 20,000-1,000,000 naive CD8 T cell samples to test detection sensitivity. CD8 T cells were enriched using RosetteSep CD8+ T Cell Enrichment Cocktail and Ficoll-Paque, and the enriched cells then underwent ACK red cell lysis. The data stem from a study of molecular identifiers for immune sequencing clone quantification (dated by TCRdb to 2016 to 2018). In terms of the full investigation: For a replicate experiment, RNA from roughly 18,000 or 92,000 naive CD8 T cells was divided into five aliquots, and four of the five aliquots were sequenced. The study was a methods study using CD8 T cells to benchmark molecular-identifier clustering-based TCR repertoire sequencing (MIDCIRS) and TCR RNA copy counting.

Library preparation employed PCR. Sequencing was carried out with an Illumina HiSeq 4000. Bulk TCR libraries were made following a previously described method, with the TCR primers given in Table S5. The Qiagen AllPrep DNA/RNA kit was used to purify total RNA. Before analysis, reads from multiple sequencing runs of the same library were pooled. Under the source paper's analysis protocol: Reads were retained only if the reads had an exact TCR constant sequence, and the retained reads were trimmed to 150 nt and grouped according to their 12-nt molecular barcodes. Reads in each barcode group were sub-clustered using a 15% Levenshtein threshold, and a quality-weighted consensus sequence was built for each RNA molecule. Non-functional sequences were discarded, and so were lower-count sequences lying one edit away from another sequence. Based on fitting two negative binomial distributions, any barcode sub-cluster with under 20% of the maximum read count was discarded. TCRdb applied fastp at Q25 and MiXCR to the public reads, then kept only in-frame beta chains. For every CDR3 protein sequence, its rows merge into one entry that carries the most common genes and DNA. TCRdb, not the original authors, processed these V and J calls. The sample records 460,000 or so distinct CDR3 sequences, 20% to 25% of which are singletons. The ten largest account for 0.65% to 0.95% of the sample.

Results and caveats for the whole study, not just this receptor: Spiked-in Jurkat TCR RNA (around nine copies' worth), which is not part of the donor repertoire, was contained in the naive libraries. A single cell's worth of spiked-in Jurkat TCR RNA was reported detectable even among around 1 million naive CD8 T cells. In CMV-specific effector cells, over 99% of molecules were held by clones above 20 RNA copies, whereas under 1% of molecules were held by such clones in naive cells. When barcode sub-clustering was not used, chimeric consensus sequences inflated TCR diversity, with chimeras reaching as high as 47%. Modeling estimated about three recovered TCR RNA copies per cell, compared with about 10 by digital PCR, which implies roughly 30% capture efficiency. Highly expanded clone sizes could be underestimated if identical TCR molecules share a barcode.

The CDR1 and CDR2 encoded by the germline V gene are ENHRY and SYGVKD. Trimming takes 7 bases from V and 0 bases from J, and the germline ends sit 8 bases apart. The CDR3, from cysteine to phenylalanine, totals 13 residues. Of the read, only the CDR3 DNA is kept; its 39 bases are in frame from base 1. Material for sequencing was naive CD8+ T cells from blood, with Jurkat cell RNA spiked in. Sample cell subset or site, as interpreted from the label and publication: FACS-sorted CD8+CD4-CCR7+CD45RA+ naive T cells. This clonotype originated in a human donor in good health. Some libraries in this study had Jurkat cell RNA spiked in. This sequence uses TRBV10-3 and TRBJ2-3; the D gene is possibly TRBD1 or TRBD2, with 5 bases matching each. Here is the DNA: TGTGCCATCATGGGGGAAAGCACAGATACGCAGTATTTT. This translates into CAIMGESTDTQYF.